This paragraph covers one TCR beta chain sequence. What it binds is unknown. The record originates from a study of cytomegalovirus exposure and HLA in healthy donors. Findings and limits, study-wide: Accurate prediction of most subjects' HLA-A and HLA-B alleles from TCR beta sequences was reported.

This CDR3 contains 14 residues. The germline CDR1 and CDR2 sequences are SNHLY and FYNNEI. The J segment lost 5 bases and the V segment lost 8 bases, leaving 5 bases of the junction unmatched. PCR primers comprised 60 Vbeta and 13 Jbeta primers. Original methodology: A later analysis tallied about 80 million unique TCR beta chains, approximately 11 million of them shared. Assay: immunoSEQ multiplex PCR; the TCRdb copy retains only in-frame clones and omits some. V, J and clone size reflect that table, while D and trimming were determined from the DNA. The table has 60,000 or so clones, approximately 71% seen once.

The sequence was collected from a man aged 40-49 years in good health and CMV-seropositive. The V and J genes are TRBV2 and TRBJ2-1, with 11 bases fitting TRBD2. The sample comprised PBMCs. The CDR3 nucleotides read TGTGCCAGCGATACTAGCGGGGGAGACAATGAGCAGTTCTTC. Translating gives CASDTSGGDNEQFF.